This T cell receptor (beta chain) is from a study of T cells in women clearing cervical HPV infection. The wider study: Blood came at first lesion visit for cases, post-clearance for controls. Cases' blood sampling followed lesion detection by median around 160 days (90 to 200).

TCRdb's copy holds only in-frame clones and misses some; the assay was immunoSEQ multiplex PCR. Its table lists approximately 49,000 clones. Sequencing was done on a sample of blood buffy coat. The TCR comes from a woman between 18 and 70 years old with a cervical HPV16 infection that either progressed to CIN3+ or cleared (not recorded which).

Partial CDR3 DNA: TGTGCCAGCAGCCCCGGACAGGGAGTAGGAAAA. Translating it yields CASSPGQGVGK. The full-length CDR3 reads as CASSPGQGVGKLFF. The V gene is TRBV5-5, the J gene TRBJ1-4; 8 nucleotides match TRBD1. Read sequence stops 3 residues before the CDR3 end, and the germline J gene provides the missing end. The trim removed 4 bases at V and 10 bases at J, leaving 9 bases unmatched. The germline gives CDR1 SGHKS, CDR2 YYEKEE (reference sequence). The CDR3 sequence is 14 residues long.